A selection of T cell receptor beta chains follows, all from one sample in a study of blood T cell repertoires in COVID-19. TCRdb keeps only in-frame clones here, not all; method: immunoSEQ multiplex PCR. The profile shows about 130,000 clones, more than 70% of them singletons. The specimen was peripheral blood. The receptors shown here come from a man aged 50-60 years with acute or convalescent COVID-19. The CDR3 runs from the conserved cysteine through the conserved F or W. The D gene is left open where the match is weak. The size entry is marked missing in some rows and otherwise reads once, few, many or a size class.

size: -; J: TRBJ1-1; D: -; V: TRBV27; CDR3: CATINWGRGDTEAFF; DNA: TGTGCCACGATAAACTGGGGGCGCGGAGACACTGAAGCTTTCTTT
size: -; J: TRBJ1-1; D: -; V: TRBV27; CDR3: CASSTAPGDGRPGAFF; DNA: TGTGCCAGCAGTACGGCGCCAGGGGATGGGAGACCCGGGGCTTTCTTT
size: -; J: TRBJ1-1; D: -; V: TRBV6-5; CDR3: CASSFPGVNTEAFF; DNA: TGTGCCAGCAGTTTCCCAGGTGTGAACACTGAAGCTTTCTTT
size: -; J: TRBJ1-2; D: TRBD1; V: TRBV5-1; CDR3: CASSPGQGTYGYTF; DNA: TGCGCCAGCAGCCCGGGACAGGGGACCTATGGCTACACCTTC
size: -; J: TRBJ1-1; D: -; V: TRBV3-1/TRBV3-2; CDR3: CASSQTSEAFF; DNA: TGTGCCAGCAGCCAAACTAGTGAAGCTTTCTTT
size: -; J: TRBJ2-1; D: -; V: TRBV6-1; CDR3: CASSELGGNEQFF; DNA: TGTGCCAGCAGTGAACTCGGGGGCAATGAGCAGTTCTTC
size: -; J: TRBJ1-2; D: -; V: TRBV5-6; CDR3: CASSPASVGYGYTF; DNA: TGTGCCAGCAGTCCAGCGTCGGTAGGCTATGGCTACACCTTC
size: -; J: TRBJ2-1; D: TRBD2; V: TRBV5-4; CDR3: CASSLWLAGTYNEQFF; DNA: TGTGCCAGCAGCCTTTGGCTAGCGGGCACCTACAATGAGCAGTTCTTC
size: -; J: TRBJ1-5; D: TRBD1; V: TRBV6-6; CDR3: CASRPVQGGSNQPQHF; DNA: TGTGCCAGCAGACCAGTGCAGGGGGGATCCAATCAGCCCCAGCATTTT
size: -; J: TRBJ1-1; D: -; V: TRBV10-3; CDR3: CAISSGYRGPEAFF; DNA: TGTGCCATCAGTTCCGGGTACCGCGGGCCTGAAGCTTTCTTT
size: -; J: TRBJ1-2; D: TRBD1; V: TRBV6-5; CDR3: CASSYSTRTGYGYTF; DNA: TGTGCCAGCAGTTACTCGACAAGGACAGGCTATGGCTACACCTTC
size: -; J: TRBJ1-2; D: -; V: TRBV11-2; CDR3: CASSLGGQGIGYGYTF; DNA: TGTGCCAGCAGCTTAGGAGGCCAGGGGATCGGCTATGGCTACACCTTC
size: -; J: TRBJ1-4; D: -; V: TRBV6-5; CDR3: CASSYDRTSNEKLFF; DNA: TGTGCCAGCAGTTACGACAGAACAAGTAATGAAAAACTGTTTTTT
size: -; J: TRBJ2-1; D: -; V: TRBV6-6; CDR3: CASSYSDEQFF; DNA: TGTGCCAGCAGTTACTCCGATGAGCAGTTCTTC
size: -; J: TRBJ2-5; D: TRBD2; V: TRBV3-1/TRBV3-2; CDR3: CASSQLLAGMGGTQYF; DNA: TGTGCCAGCAGCCAACTTCTAGCGGGGATGGGGGGGACCCAGTACTTC
size: -; J: TRBJ1-1; D: -; V: TRBV29-1; CDR3: CSVEEGLNTEAFF; DNA: TGCAGCGTTGAGGAGGGACTGAACACTGAAGCTTTCTTT
size: few; J: TRBJ1-2; D: -; V: TRBV5-6; CDR3: CASSYTTQGQKGYTF; DNA: TGTGCCAGCAGCTACACCACCCAGGGTCAAAAAGGCTACACCTTC
size: once; J: TRBJ1-2; D: -; V: TRBV5-4; CDR3: CASSSRDTQGYTF; DNA: TGTGCCAGCAGCTCCCGAGACACGCAAGGCTACACCTTC
size: -; J: TRBJ2-7; D: -; V: TRBV5-1; CDR3: CASSAAGQHYEQYF; DNA: TGCGCCAGCAGCGCCGCGGGACAGCACTACGAGCAGTACTTC
size: -; J: TRBJ1-5; D: -; V: TRBV28; CDR3: CASSLSFRVSPRNFNQPQHF; DNA: TGTGCCAGCAGTTTAAGCTTCAGGGTTTCTCCCCGAAATTTCAATCAGCCCCAGCATTTT
size: -; J: TRBJ2-1; D: TRBD1; V: TRBV5-1; CDR3: CASSLQGFSSYNEQFF; DNA: TGCGCCAGCAGCTTACAGGGGTTTAGCTCCTACAATGAGCAGTTCTTC
size: -; J: TRBJ1-1; D: -; V: TRBV2; CDR3: CAGRTRAENTEAFF; DNA: TGTGCCGGTCGGACACGGGCGGAGAACACTGAAGCTTTCTTT
size: -; J: TRBJ1-5; D: -; V: TRBV5-1; CDR3: CASSEGVENQPQHF; DNA: TGCGCCAGCAGCGAGGGGGTAGAGAACCAGCCCCAGCATTTT
size: once; J: TRBJ2-2; D: TRBD1; V: TRBV7-2; CDR3: CASSLNRGLSGELFF; DNA: TGTGCCAGCAGCTTAAACAGGGGGCTCTCCGGGGAGCTGTTTTTT
size: -; J: TRBJ1-2; D: -; V: TRBV6-5; CDR3: CASSLDRNYGYTF; DNA: TGTGCCAGCAGCCTCGACAGGAACTATGGCTACACCTTC
size: -; J: TRBJ1-3; D: -; V: TRBV7-8; CDR3: CASSLAMGATGNTIYF; DNA: TGTGCCAGCAGCTTAGCGATGGGGGCCACTGGAAACACCATATATTTT
size: -; J: TRBJ1-4; D: -; V: TRBV2; CDR3: CASNTVGARGEKLFF; DNA: TGTGCCAGCAACACTGTGGGCGCTCGGGGTGAAAAACTGTTTTTT
size: -; J: TRBJ1-4; D: TRBD1; V: TRBV11-2; CDR3: CASSQGQGDYKLFF; DNA: TGTGCCAGCAGCCAGGGACAGGGGGACTACAAACTGTTTTTT
size: -; J: TRBJ2-3; D: -; V: TRBV19; CDR3: CASKTLTAGTDTQYF; DNA: TGTGCCAGTAAGACGTTGACAGCTGGCACAGATACGCAGTATTTT
size: -; J: TRBJ2-6; D: -; V: TRBV4-1; CDR3: CASSQGYVQGRDGANVLTF; DNA: TGCGCCAGCAGCCAAGGGTATGTTCAGGGGAGAGATGGGGCCAACGTCCTGACTTTC
size: -; J: TRBJ2-2; D: -; V: TRBV10-1; CDR3: CASSEDLAGTGELFF; DNA: TGCGCCAGCAGTGAGGATCTCGCGGGCACCGGGGAGCTGTTTTTT